This TCR beta chain was captured by sequencing in a study of human T cells and chemical hapten exposure. Looking at the study overall: Women made up most patients, who had alopecia areata, totalis or universalis.

This CDR3 is built from 16 residues. In germline, CDR1 is MNHNY, CDR2 SVGAGI (reference sequence). With 8 bases clipped from V and 4 bases from J, the junction kept 8 bases outside the gene matches. This clonotype showed up many times. Individual cDNA molecules in this library carried unique molecular identifiers. In TCRdb, the RACE reads were re-called with MiXCR into one record per CDR3 protein. The sample records tens of thousands of distinct CDR3 sequences, approximately 11% being singletons. Time point noted: pre-sensitization, week 0. Treatment: therapeutic diphenylcyclopropenone sensitization with weekly scalp DPC. In every case, blood was obtained before the patch test was applied.

The receptor's source is a woman aged 40 to 55 with alopecia areata. Some clones in this sample may be carry-over from other donors' samples. Material: whole blood, obtained in connection with sensitization to the hapten diphenylcyclopropenone (DPC). This chain links TRBV6-6 with TRBJ2-2, with TRBD2 matching 12 bases. This CDR3 is CASWETSGSPTGELFF. The DNA for the CDR3 is TGTGCCAGCTGGGAGACTAGCGGGAGCCCCACCGGGGAGCTGTTTTTT.